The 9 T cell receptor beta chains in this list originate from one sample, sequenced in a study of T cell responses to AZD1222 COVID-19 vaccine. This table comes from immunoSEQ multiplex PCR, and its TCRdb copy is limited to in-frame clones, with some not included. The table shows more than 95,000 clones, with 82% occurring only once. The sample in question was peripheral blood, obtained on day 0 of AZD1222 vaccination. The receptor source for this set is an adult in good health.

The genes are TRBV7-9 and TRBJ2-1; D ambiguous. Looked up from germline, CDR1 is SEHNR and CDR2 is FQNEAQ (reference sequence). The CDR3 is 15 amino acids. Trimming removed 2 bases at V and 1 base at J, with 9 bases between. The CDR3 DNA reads TGTGCCAGCAGCTTAATACGCCAATCCTACAATGAGCAGTTCTTC. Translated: CASSLIRQSYNEQFF.

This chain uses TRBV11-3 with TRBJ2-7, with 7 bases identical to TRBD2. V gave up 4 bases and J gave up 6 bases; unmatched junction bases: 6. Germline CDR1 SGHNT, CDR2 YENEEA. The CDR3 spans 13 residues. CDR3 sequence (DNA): TGTGCCAGCAGCTCGATCGGGGGGAGCGAGCAGTACTTC. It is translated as CASSSIGGSEQYF.

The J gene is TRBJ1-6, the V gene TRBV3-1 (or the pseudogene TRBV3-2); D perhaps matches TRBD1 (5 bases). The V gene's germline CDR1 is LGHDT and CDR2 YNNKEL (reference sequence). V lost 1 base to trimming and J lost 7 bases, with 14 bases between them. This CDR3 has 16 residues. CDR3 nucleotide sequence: TGTGCCAGCAGCCAAGTTCCAGCAGGGAAGAATTCACCCCTCCACTTT. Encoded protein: CASSQVPAGKNSPLHF.

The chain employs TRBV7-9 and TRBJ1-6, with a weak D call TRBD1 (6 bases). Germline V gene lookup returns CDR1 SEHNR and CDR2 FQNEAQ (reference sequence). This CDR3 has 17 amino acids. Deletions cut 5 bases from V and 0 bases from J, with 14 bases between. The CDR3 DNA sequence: TGTGCCAGCAGCGCCGCGAGGGGGGTCTCCTATAATTCACCCCTCCACTTT. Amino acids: CASSAARGVSYNSPLHF.

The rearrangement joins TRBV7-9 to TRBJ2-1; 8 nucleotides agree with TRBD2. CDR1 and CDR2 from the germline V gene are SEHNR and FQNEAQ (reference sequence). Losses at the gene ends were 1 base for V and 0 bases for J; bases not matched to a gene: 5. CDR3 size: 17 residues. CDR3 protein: CASSLGSGASSYNEQFF. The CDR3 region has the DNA TGTGCCAGCAGCTTAGGTAGCGGGGCGAGCTCCTACAATGAGCAGTTCTTC.

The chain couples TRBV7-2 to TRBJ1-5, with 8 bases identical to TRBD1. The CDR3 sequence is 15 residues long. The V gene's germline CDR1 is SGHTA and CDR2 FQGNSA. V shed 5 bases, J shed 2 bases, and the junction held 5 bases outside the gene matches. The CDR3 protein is CASSPPGGGNQPQHF. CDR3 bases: TGTGCCAGCAGCCCGCCAGGGGGCGGCAATCAGCCCCAGCATTTT. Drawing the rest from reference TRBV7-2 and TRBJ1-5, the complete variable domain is GAGVSQSPSNKVTEKGKDVELRCDPISGHTALYWYRQSLGQGLEFLIYFQGNSAPDKSGLPSDRFSAERTGGSVSTLTIQRTQQEDSAVYLCASSPPGGGNQPQHFGDGTRLSIL.

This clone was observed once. CDR3 loop: CASNGGPPGTGELFF. CDR3 in DNA: TGTGCCAGCAACGGCGGGCCACCGGGGACCGGGGAGCTGTTTTTT. The genes are TRBV2 and TRBJ2-2; TRBD2 might be the D (5 bases). V lost 7 bases and J lost 5, with 17 bases in between. The length of the CDR3 is 15 residues. The germline CDR1 and CDR2 sequences are SNHLY and FYNNEI.

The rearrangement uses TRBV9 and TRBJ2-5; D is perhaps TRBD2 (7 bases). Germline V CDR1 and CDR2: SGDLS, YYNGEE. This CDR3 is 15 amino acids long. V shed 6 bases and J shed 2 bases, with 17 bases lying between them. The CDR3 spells CASKKTGGDQETQYF. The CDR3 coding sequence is TGTGCCAGCAAAAAAACGGGGGGCGATCAAGAGACCCAGTACTTC.

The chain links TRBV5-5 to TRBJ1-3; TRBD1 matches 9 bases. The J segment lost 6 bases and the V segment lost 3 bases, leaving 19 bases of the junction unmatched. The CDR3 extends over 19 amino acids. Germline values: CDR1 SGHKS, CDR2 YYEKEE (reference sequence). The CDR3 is CASSSRDRVFGGRENTIYF. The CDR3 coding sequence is TGTGCCAGCAGCTCCCGGGACAGGGTGTTTGGGGGTAGAGAAAACACCATATATTTT.